Listed here is a single T cell receptor (beta chain). The target antigen is unknown. The data derive from a study of CD8 T cell repertoires and HIV-1 epitope variants. Study-level results: About five clonotypes recognized Nef KF9, one HW9, none TAALDMSHF. Most of the nine antigen-specific clonotypes appeared cross-reactive to autologous or escape variants.

The CDR3 totals 14 residues. The germline V and J ends were trimmed by 4 bases and 5 bases, with 12 bases remaining between them. Germline V gene lookup returns CDR1 MNHEY and CDR2 SVGAGI. Assay used: immunoSEQ multiplex PCR; TCRdb lists only in-frame clones, some missing. The sample shows about 4,800 clones, about three fifths of them seen only once. This sequence joins TRBV6-5 and TRBJ1-5; D perhaps matches TRBD1 (6 bases). This receptor was identified in a male donor with HIV. Sequencing was done on a sample of cultured CD8+ T cells derived from PBMCs. The CDR3 region is CASSLKGGDQPQHF. CDR3 DNA: TGTGCCAGCAGTTTGAAAGGGGGGGATCAGCCCCAGCATTTT.